This T cell receptor beta chain originates from a study of CD8+CD57+ T cells in acquired aplastic anemia. Overall study: Roughly 3 ug was the average amount of DNA from sorted CD4+ and CD8+ cells.

The authors sequenced patients whose flow cytometry had shown CD8+CD57+ cell expansion. Study results and limitations: There were roughly 30 CD8+ CDR3 sequences that occurred in both patients and controls.

With regard to this clonotype: Its target is unknown.

The template used for profiling TCR beta VDJ and CDR3 was genomic DNA. TCRdb re-analysed the reads in MiXCR, keeping a single row per CDR3 protein. The sample includes about 240,000 distinct CDR3 sequences, approximately 45% of them seen just once. The receptor was isolated from a human donor with aplastic anemia. The sequencing sample was made of sorted CD4+, CD8+, or CD8+CD57+ T cells (not recorded which) from PBMCs.

The CDR3 loop reads CASSLGVGAFF. The CDR3 DNA is TGTGCCAGCAGTCTGGGGGTTGGGGCGTTCTTC. The chain employs TRBV25-1 and TRBJ2-1, with D perhaps assigned TRBD1 or TRBD2 (5 bases each). The CDR3 totals 11 residues. The V end was cut by 5 bases, the J end by 15 bases, with 14 bases between. CDR1 is MGHDK and CDR2 is SYGVNS in the germline V gene.